This TCR beta chain originates from a study of T cell responses to AZD1222 COVID-19 vaccine. Whole-study findings and limits: Regions 160-218 and 743-854 dominated among vaccine-associated CD4 TCRs spanning spike.

Germline V CDR1 and CDR2: SQVTM, ANQGSEA. V was clipped by 5 bases and J by 8 bases, with 19 bases between them. This CDR3 comprises 14 residues. Worth noting for this clone: No antigen is known for it.

Libraries were prepared by immunoSEQ multiplex PCR; TCRdb keeps only in-frame clonotypes and omits some of them. The sample consists of 140,000 to 150,000 clones, approximately 90% of them appearing once. The chain has TRBV29-1 and TRBJ2-1, with D possibly being TRBD1 or TRBD2 (5 bases each). This specimen consisted of peripheral blood, obtained on day 0 of AZD1222 vaccination. This receptor was obtained from an adult in good health. The CDR3 region has the DNA TGCAGCGTTATCGGGACCTCAAATAGGGATGAGCAGTTCTTC. Protein sequence: CSVIGTSNRDEQFF.